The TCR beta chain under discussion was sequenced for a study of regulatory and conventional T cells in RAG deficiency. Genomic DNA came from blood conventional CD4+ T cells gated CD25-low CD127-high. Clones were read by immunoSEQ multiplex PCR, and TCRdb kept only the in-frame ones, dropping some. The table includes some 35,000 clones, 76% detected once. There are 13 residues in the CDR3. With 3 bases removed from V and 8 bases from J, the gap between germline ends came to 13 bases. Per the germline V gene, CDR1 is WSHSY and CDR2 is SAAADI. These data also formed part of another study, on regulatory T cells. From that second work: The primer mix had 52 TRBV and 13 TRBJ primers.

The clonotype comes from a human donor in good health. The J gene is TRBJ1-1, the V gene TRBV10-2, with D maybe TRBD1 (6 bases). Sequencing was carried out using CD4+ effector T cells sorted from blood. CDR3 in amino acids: CASSEHRDKEAFF. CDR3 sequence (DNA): TGCGCCAGCAGTGAACACCGGGACAAAGAAGCTTTCTTT.